The clone carrying this T cell receptor beta chain was seen only a few times. The antigen remains undetermined. This sample was taken from a study of T cells after yellow fever vaccination. Study as a whole: SMART-Seq v4 Ultra Low Input prepared the low-cell-number fractions. Study observations and caveats: Detected again after the booster were most primary-vaccination clones, at 95% to 98% CD4 and 88% CD8.

TCRdb re-called the 5' RACE reads through MiXCR, storing one row per CDR3 protein. The sample shows around 250,000 distinct CDR3 sequences, roughly 7.2% of them seen only once. V dropped 1 base and J dropped 2; count of bases not matched to a gene: 3. The germline gives CDR1 DFQATT, CDR2 SNEGSKA (reference sequence). This CDR3 comprises 15 residues. This specimen was CD4+ T cells sorted from PBMCs, taken 15 days after the yellow fever booster vaccination. The clonotype comes from a man aged 30 to 39 who received the YFV17D yellow fever vaccine. The chain recombines TRBV20-1 with TRBJ2-1, with 9 bases matching TRBD1. The CDR3 spells CSARVDRGAYNEQFF. The CDR3 DNA reads as TGCAGTGCTAGAGTAGACAGGGGGGCCTACAATGAGCAGTTCTTC.